This T cell receptor beta chain emerged from a study of cytomegalovirus exposure and HLA in healthy donors. Study observations and caveats: Among TCR sequences, most were rare, though some public TCRs appeared in many donors. In a later analysis, first-cohort TCR clusters were found to tend to co-occur in the roughly 120 validation repertoires.

Method: immunoSEQ multiplex PCR; TCRdb's copy keeps in-frame clones and lacks some. The sample yields roughly 60,000 clones, 85% to 95% seen once. With regard to this clone: The target antigen is unknown.

Germline V gives CDR1 SGHDN, CDR2 FVKESK. The CDR3 runs to 14 residues. Germline trimming cut 2 bases from V and 6 bases from J; bases unmatched to any gene: 4. This TCR was recovered from a woman younger than 35 in good health and CMV-seropositive. The J gene is TRBJ2-3, the V gene TRBV14, with 8 bases fitting TRBD1. Sequences were obtained from PBMCs. The CDR3 loop reads CASSQSQGADTQYF. CDR3 DNA sequence: TGTGCCAGCAGCCAATCCCAGGGGGCGGATACGCAGTATTTT. Based on the CDR3 plus reference TRBV14 and TRBJ2-3, the full variable domain is EAGVTQFPSHSVIEKGQTVTLRCDPISGHDNLYWYRRVMGKEIKFLLHFVKESKQDESGMPNNRFLAERTGGTYSTLKVQPAELEDSGVYFCASSQSQGADTQYFGPGTRLTVL.